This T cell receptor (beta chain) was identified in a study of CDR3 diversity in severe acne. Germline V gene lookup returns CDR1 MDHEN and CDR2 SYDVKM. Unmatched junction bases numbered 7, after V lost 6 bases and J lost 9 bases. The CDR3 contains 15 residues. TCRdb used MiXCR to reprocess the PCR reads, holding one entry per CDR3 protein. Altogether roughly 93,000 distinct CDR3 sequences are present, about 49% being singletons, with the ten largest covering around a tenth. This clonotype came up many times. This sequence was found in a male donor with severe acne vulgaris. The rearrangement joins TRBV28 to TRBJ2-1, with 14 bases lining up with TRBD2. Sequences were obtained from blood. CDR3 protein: CASSLPGLAGVEQFF. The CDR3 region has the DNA TGTGCCAGCAGCCTTCCGGGACTAGCGGGAGTTGAGCAGTTCTTC.